These T cell receptor beta chains were read from a single sample in a study of T cell responses to AZD1222 COVID-19 vaccine. Only in-frame clones appear in the TCRdb table, and some are missing; sequencing was by immunoSEQ multiplex PCR. In the table there are approximately 140,000 clones, roughly 90% of which are singletons. Sequencing was performed on peripheral blood, taken on day 0 of AZD1222 vaccination. Receptors originate from an adult in good health. Both conserved end residues are part of each CDR3. A D gene is named only where the DNA matches it firmly. Rows may omit the clone size; those that give it use once, few, many or a size class.

TRBV11-2	TRBJ1-2	NA	NA	12	CARATYGYGYTF	TGTGCCAGGGCTACGTATGGCTATGGCTACACCTTC
TRBV3-1/TRBV3-2	TRBJ2-1	NA	NA	14	CASSQQGTYNEQFF	TGTGCCAGCAGCCAGCAGGGAACCTACAATGAGCAGTTCTTC
TRBV3-1/TRBV3-2	TRBJ2-7	NA	NA	14	CASSHFDRPYEQYF	TGTGCCAGCAGCCACTTCGACCGACCCTACGAGCAGTACTTC
TRBV25-1	TRBJ1-4	NA	NA	14	CASSDRDWSEKLFF	TGTGCCAGCAGTGACAGGGACTGGAGTGAAAAACTGTTTTTT
TRBV5-1	TRBJ2-5	TRBD2	NA	13	CASAGGAGETQYF	TGCGCCAGCGCCGGGGGGGCAGGGGAGACCCAGTACTTC
TRBV28	TRBJ2-5	TRBD2	NA	18	CASSLPVAGLAVPETQYF	TGTGCCAGCAGTTTACCCGTCGCTGGACTAGCGGTGCCAGAGACCCAGTACTTC
TRBV7-2	TRBJ1-4	NA	once	15	CASSSPRGTNEKLFF	TGTGCCAGCAGCTCGCCAAGGGGGACTAATGAAAAACTGTTTTTT
TRBV27	TRBJ2-3	NA	NA	16	CASIQQGGQPTDTQYF	TGTGCCAGCATCCAGCAGGGGGGACAGCCAACAGATACGCAGTATTTT
TRBV6-5	TRBJ1-1	NA	NA	14	CASTMTGSAGEAFF	TGTGCCAGCACCATGACCGGTTCTGCCGGTGAAGCTTTCTTT
TRBV15	TRBJ1-4	NA	NA	15	CATSRDSIEGEKLFF	TGTGCCACCAGCAGAGATTCCATAGAAGGTGAAAAACTGTTTTTT
TRBV12-3/TRBV12-4	TRBJ2-4	NA	NA	12	CASSFGGNIQYF	TGTGCCAGCAGTTTTGGTGGGAACATTCAGTACTTC
TRBV5-1	TRBJ1-2	NA	NA	14	CASSLDRANYGYTF	TGCGCCAGCAGCTTGGACAGAGCTAACTATGGCTACACCTTC
TRBV6-5	TRBJ1-2	NA	NA	13	CASRLTREGGYTF	TGTGCCAGCAGGCTGACAAGGGAGGGTGGCTACACCTTC
TRBV19	TRBJ2-1	TRBD2	NA	12	CASSGSGAEQFF	TGTGCCAGCAGCGGGAGTGGAGCGGAGCAGTTCTTC
TRBV7-2	TRBJ2-7	TRBD1	NA	15	CASSNTGTGTYEQYF	TGTGCCAGCAGCAACACCGGGACAGGGACCTACGAGCAGTACTTC
TRBV9	TRBJ1-2	NA	once	12	CATRGDNYGYTF	TGTGCCACACGGGGGGACAACTATGGCTACACCTTC
TRBV5-1	TRBJ1-5	TRBD1	NA	14	CASSLRDSNQPQHF	TGCGCCAGCAGCTTGAGGGACAGTAATCAGCCCCAGCATTTT
TRBV9	TRBJ1-2	NA	NA	12	CASSDTNYGYTF	TGTGCCAGCAGCGACACCAACTATGGCTACACCTTC
TRBV29-1	TRBJ1-2	NA	NA	11	CSGGEGYGYTF	TGCAGCGGGGGGGAAGGGTATGGCTACACCTTC
TRBV19	TRBJ1-3	NA	NA	16	CASSPNFAYSGNTIYF	TGTGCCAGTAGTCCAAATTTCGCCTACTCTGGAAACACCATATATTTT
TRBV2	TRBJ2-7	NA	NA	12	CASNRDPYEQYF	TGTGCCAGCAACCGGGACCCCTACGAGCAGTACTTC
TRBV18	TRBJ2-7	TRBD1	NA	14	CASSPPTGSHEQYF	TGTGCCAGCTCACCACCGACAGGGTCCCACGAGCAGTACTTC
TRBV29-1	TRBJ1-1	TRBD1	NA	12	CSVDRGRAEAFF	TGCAGCGTTGACAGGGGGAGGGCTGAAGCTTTCTTT
TRBV9	TRBJ1-6	NA	NA	14	CASSETPAGSPLHF	TGTGCCAGCAGCGAGACTCCGGCGGGTTCACCCCTCCACTTT
TRBV2	TRBJ1-4	NA	few	14	CASGGTSTNEKLFF	TGTGCCAGTGGGGGCACTTCAACTAATGAAAAACTGTTTTTT
TRBV19	TRBJ1-5	NA	NA	15	CASSIGSYSNQPQHF	TGTGCCAGTAGTATCGGGAGTTATAGCAATCAGCCCCAGCATTTT
TRBV10-1	TRBJ1-1	NA	NA	15	CASSESNSMNTEAFF	TGCGCCAGCAGTGAGTCGAATTCAATGAACACTGAAGCTTTCTTT
TRBV27	TRBJ2-7	NA	few	14	CASSLSPNEDEQYF	TGTGCCAGCAGTTTATCTCCAAACGAGGACGAGCAGTACTTC
TRBV25-1	TRBJ1-6	TRBD1	NA	15	CASSDTGQGQSPLHF	TGTGCCAGCAGCGATACTGGACAGGGACAGTCACCCCTCCACTTT
TRBV11-3	TRBJ2-2	NA	NA	13	CASSLEFTGELFF	TGTGCCAGCAGCTTAGAATTTACCGGGGAGCTGTTTTTT
TRBV6-5	TRBJ1-1	NA	NA	14	CASGHVGVYTEAFF	TGTGCCAGCGGCCACGTGGGTGTTTACACTGAAGCTTTCTTT
TRBV7-9	TRBJ2-3	NA	once	12	CASSTGGYTQYF	TGTGCCAGCAGCACTGGGGGTTATACGCAGTATTTT
TRBV4-1	TRBJ2-7	NA	NA	14	CASSQGVASTEQYF	TGCGCCAGCAGCCAAGGAGTGGCGAGTACCGAGCAGTACTTC
TRBV18	TRBJ1-3	NA	NA	16	CASSPLGQGTGNTIYF	TGTGCCAGCTCACCTCTTGGACAAGGGACGGGAAACACCATATATTTT
TRBV6-6	TRBJ1-5	NA	NA	16	CASSYSVAGRSQPQHF	TGTGCCAGCAGTTACTCGGTGGCAGGAAGGAGTCAGCCCCAGCATTTT
TRBV4-3	TRBJ2-7	NA	NA	14	CASSQGAGPYEQYF	TGCGCCAGCAGCCAAGGCGCAGGACCCTACGAGCAGTACTTC
TRBV5-6	TRBJ1-3	NA	NA	13	CASSFYAGNTIYF	TGTGCCAGCAGCTTTTATGCTGGAAACACCATATATTTT
TRBV2	TRBJ1-6	NA	NA	17	CASTLTTASSYNSPLHF	TGTGCCAGCACCCTGACAACTGCGAGCTCCTATAATTCACCCCTCCACTTT
TRBV11-3	TRBJ2-6	NA	NA	13	CASSLGWGNVLTF	TGTGCCAGCAGCTTAGGATGGGGGAACGTCCTGACTTTC
TRBV15	TRBJ2-7	TRBD1	NA	14	CATSIRQGVYEQYF	TGTGCCACCAGCATTCGTCAGGGGGTGTACGAGCAGTACTTC
TRBV5-5	TRBJ1-2	TRBD1	NA	14	CASGTGGLVTGYTF	TGTGCCAGCGGGACAGGGGGCTTGGTTACGGGCTACACCTTC
TRBV28	TRBJ2-3	TRBD1	NA	16	CASSTSRTGGTDTQYF	TGTGCCAGCAGCACCTCCCGGACAGGGGGGACAGATACGCAGTATTTT
TRBV4-1	TRBJ1-1	NA	NA	14	CASSQGAVNTEAFF	TGCGCCAGCAGCCAAGGGGCAGTGAACACTGAAGCTTTCTTT